The 9 T cell receptor beta chains reported below all come from one sample, sequenced in a study of regulatory T cells in long-lasting Graves disease. Time point defined: newly diagnosed GD, antithyroid drugs for less than 3 months. With RNA extracted from PBMCs as input, the TCR library was made. CDR3-region Arm-PCR and iRepertoire HTBI primers produced the TCR beta libraries. Using its own MiXCR run on the multiplex PCR reads, TCRdb lists one record per CDR3 protein. The sample yields roughly 410,000 distinct CDR3 sequences, approximately 15% seen once. These same records also appear under a second study, on T cells in Graves' hyperthyroidism and ophthalmopathy.

The starting material was peripheral blood mononuclear cells (PBMCs), obtained at new diagnosis, from a patient treated with antithyroid drugs. Receptors were obtained from a woman between 40 and 55 years old with Graves disease.

This sequence joins TRBV15 and TRBJ2-5; perhaps TRBD2 as D (6 bases). This CDR3 is built from 16 residues. V gave up 4 bases and J gave up 4 bases, with 19 bases separating them. Germline CDR1 and CDR2: LNHNV and YYDKDF (reference sequence). CDR3 amino acids: CATSNPSTGSGETQYF. The CDR3 DNA follows: TGTGCCACCAGCAACCCCTCTACCGGGAGTGGAGAGACCCAGTACTTC.

This clonotype was counted many times. V and J are TRBV11-3 and TRBJ2-7; the D gene is possibly TRBD1 (6 bases). The V and J ends lost 3 bases and 3 bases respectively, with 9 bases between them. This CDR3 is 13 amino acids long. Germline V gene sequence: CDR1 SGHNT, CDR2 YENEEA. This CDR3 reads CASSFGQIYEQYF. The DNA for the CDR3 is TGTGCCAGCAGCTTCGGACAGATCTACGAGCAGTACTTC. The full variable domain, rest sourced from reference TRBV11-3 and TRBJ2-7, is EAGVVQSPRYKIIEKKQPVAFWCNPISGHNTLYWYLQNLGQGPELLIRYENEEAVDDSQLPKDRFSAERLKGVDSTLKIQPAELGDSAVYLCASSFGQIYEQYFGPGTRLTVT.

This clonotype has at least ten counts. This chain links TRBV14 with TRBJ2-2; 7 bases map to TRBD2. The CDR3 covers 16 residues. In germline, CDR1 is SGHDN, CDR2 FVKESK. Trimming took 3 bases from V and 4 from J; bases not matched to a gene: 8. The CDR3 DNA reads as TGTGCCAGCAGCCATGTGGCGGGAGCGGGCACCGGGGAGCTGTTTTTT. Amino acid sequence: CASSHVAGAGTGELFF. Filled out from reference TRBV14 and TRBJ2-2, the complete variable domain reads EAGVTQFPSHSVIEKGQTVTLRCDPISGHDNLYWYRRVMGKEIKFLLHFVKESKQDESGMPNNRFLAERTGGTYSTLKVQPAELEDSGVYFCASSHVAGAGTGELFFGEGSRLTVL.

This clonotype came up many times. The V and J genes are TRBV12-3 or TRBV12-4 and TRBJ2-7; D may be TRBD1 (5 bases). V was shortened by 3 bases and J by 3 bases, with 9 bases between the two germline ends. The CDR3 consists of 13 residues. The DNA of the CDR3 is TGTGCCAGCAGTTTCAGGGCAGGCTACGAGCAGTACTTC. Protein sequence: CASSFRAGYEQYF.

J is TRBJ2-7 and V is TRBV19; no reliable D call. Germline lookup yields CDR1 LNHDA and CDR2 SQIVND (reference sequence). The germline V and J ends were trimmed by 10 bases and 3 bases, with 7 bases remaining between them. The CDR3 is made up of 10 amino acids. The CDR3 sequence is CATYFYEQYF. CDR3 DNA sequence: TGTGCCACTTATTTCTACGAGCAGTACTTC.

This clonotype was picked up a small number of times. The V call is TRBV4-2, the J call TRBJ1-4; D uncertain. The CDR3 is made up of 16 amino acids. Germline CDR1 LGHNA, CDR2 YNFKEQ. Trimming removed 1 base from V and 0 bases from J, with 9 bases in between. The CDR3 bases are TGTGCCAGCAGCCAAGTAGATTGGGCAACTAATGAAAAACTGTTTTTT. Its protein product is CASSQVDWATNEKLFF.

This clonotype was seen many times. V and J are TRBV11-2 and TRBJ2-3, with a possible D match to TRBD2 (5 bases). The CDR3 is 14 residues long. Trimming removed 6 bases at V and 5 bases at J, with 15 bases between. The V gene's germline CDR1 is SGHAT and CDR2 FQNNGV. Here the CDR3 reads CASSPLGLLDTQYF. The DNA for the CDR3 is TGTGCCAGCAGTCCACTAGGGTTGTTAGATACGCAGTATTTT. The whole variable domain, remainder taken from reference TRBV11-2 and TRBJ2-3, is EAGVAQSPRYKIIEKRQSVAFWCNPISGHATLYWYQQILGQGPKLLIQFQNNGVVDDSQLPKDRFSAERLKGVDSTLKIQPAKLEDSAVYLCASSPLGLLDTQYFGPGTRLTVL.

This clonotype was counted ten times or more. The rearrangement uses TRBV6-2 or TRBV6-3 and TRBJ2-3; unclear D gene. Trimming cost V 7 bases and J 1 base, with 15 bases left between them. The germline gives CDR1 MNHEY, CDR2 SVGEGT. There are 15 residues in the CDR3. As DNA, the CDR3 is TGTGCCAGCACTCTAGTTTGGGAAGGCACAGATACGCAGTATTTT. It translates to CASTLVWEGTDTQYF.

The rearrangement joins TRBV6-1 to TRBJ2-4; D unresolved. The CDR3 runs to 15 residues. Germline V gene sequence: CDR1 MNHNS, CDR2 SASEGT. Trimming removed 3 bases at V and 0 bases at J, with 9 bases between. The DNA of the CDR3 is TGTGCCAGCAGTGACGGTGATTTAGCCAAAAACATTCAGTACTTC. Protein sequence: CASSDGDLAKNIQYF.